This entry describes one TCR beta chain. V was trimmed by 3 bases and J by 5 bases, leaving 13 bases between them. This CDR3 region has 14 residues. The sample belongs to a study of T-cell reconstitution after alpha-beta-depleted transplantation in children. Unique molecular identifiers featured in how the TCRbeta library was prepared. TCRdb re-derived calls from the PCR reads in MiXCR, one entry per CDR3 protein. The table includes 360,000 or so distinct CDR3 sequences, around 21% detected once. The specimen comprised PBMCs from the stem cell graft donor, sampled from the stem cell graft. The TCR comes from a human donor who donated a stem cell graft to a child with acute myeloid leukemia. The chain carries TRBV12-3 or TRBV12-4 and TRBJ2-5, with D perhaps TRBD1 (6 bases). The CDR3 region has the DNA TGTGCCAGCAGTTTGAGGTCAGGGGTGGAGACCCAGTACTTC. It is translated as CASSLRSGVETQYF.